This passage covers 21 T cell receptor beta chains from one sample sequenced in a study of T cell repertoires in aging, cancer and after chemotherapy. Amplification of TCR beta used genomic DNA extracted from peripheral blood. A mixed TRB-A/B primer pool amplified rearranged TRB by multiplex touch-down PCR. TCRdb processed the multiplex PCR reads anew with MiXCR; each CDR3 protein has one entry. The sample yields a few thousand distinct CDR3 sequences, about 55% seen once. Material for sequencing was blood. These receptors were collected from a human donor with a solid tumor.

V gene TRBV18 combines with J gene TRBJ1-4, with 11 bases matching TRBD1. The CDR3 extends over 16 amino acids. V was clipped by 2 bases and J by 5 bases; unmatched bases: 4. Germline CDR1 is KGHSH and CDR2 is LQKENI. The CDR3 DNA reads TGTGCCAGCTCACCAGGACAGGGGGCCGAAAATGAAAAACTGTTTTTT. It is translated as CASSPGQGAENEKLFF.

A few counts support this clonotype. The CDR3 sequence is CASSYSKLATTYEQYF. The DNA for the CDR3 is TGTGCCAGCAGTTACTCGAAGTTAGCTACAACCTACGAGCAGTACTTC. This chain joins TRBV6-5 and TRBJ2-7; the D is unclear. Trimming took off 0 bases at V and 2 bases at J, with 14 bases between the two ends. The CDR3 has 16 residues. CDR1 and CDR2 (germline): MNHEY, SVGAGI.

The chain couples TRBV19 to TRBJ1-5; 10 bases line up with TRBD1. Germline CDR1 and CDR2: LNHDA and SQIVND (reference sequence). The V segment lost 1 base and the J segment 5 bases; nucleotides outside the gene matches: 5. The CDR3 consists of 16 residues. In DNA, the CDR3 is TGTGCCAGTAGTATAGTCTCCGGGACAGGGGATCAGCCCCAGCATTTT. Translated: CASSIVSGTGDQPQHF.

The V and J genes are TRBV12-3 or TRBV12-4 and TRBJ2-1, with 8 positions matching TRBD2. CDR3 size: 16 residues. J lost 4 bases, V lost 4 bases, and 9 bases had no gene match. CDR3 amino acids: CASSSGGAVKYNEQFF. The CDR3 DNA is TGTGCCAGCAGTTCGGGAGGGGCGGTTAAATACAATGAGCAGTTCTTC.

Only one count was recorded for this clonotype. The junction departs from germline at one end; a sequencing error may be responsible. The J gene is TRBJ2-1, the V gene TRBV10-3, with 8 nucleotides matching TRBD2. Per the germline V gene, CDR1 is ENHRY and CDR2 is SYGVKD. CDR3 length: 13 residues. CDR3: CACGGSSYNVQFF. CDR3 DNA: TGTGCCTGCGGGGGGTCATCCTACAATGTGCAGTTCTTC.

This chain links TRBV5-4 with TRBJ2-7, with unresolved D. Germline V gene lookup returns CDR1 SGHNT and CDR2 YYREEE (reference sequence). The V gene lost 4 bases and the J gene lost 6 bases, with 20 bases spanning the gap. The CDR3 is 15 residues long. The CDR3 loop reads CASSGWGTDPGEQYF. CDR3 in DNA: TGTGCCAGCAGCGGATGGGGTACAGATCCGGGCGAGCAGTACTTC.

This chain joins TRBV12-3 or TRBV12-4 and TRBJ2-7, with a weak D call TRBD2 (6 bases). CDR3 length equals 15 residues. V lost 5 bases to trimming and J lost 1 base, with 15 bases between them. The CDR3 DNA follows: TGTGCCAGCAGTCTGAGGCTTAGCGGTTCCTACGAGCAGTACTTC. This sequence encodes CASSLRLSGSYEQYF.

The V call is TRBV5-8, the J call TRBJ2-3, with 10 bases fitting TRBD1. Trimming cost V 4 bases and J 5 bases; bases outside gene matches: 7. The CDR3 has 15 amino acids. The germline CDR1 and CDR2 sequences are SGHTS and YDEGEE. The CDR3 DNA is TGTGCCAGCAGCCTCCCGGGACAGGGGATAGATACGCAGTATTTT. It specifies CASSLPGQGIDTQYF.

Of note for this clonotype: One end of the junction fails to match germline, which may point to a read error. The CDR3 DNA sequence: TGCGCCAGCAGCGGGGGACAGGATGTGGACGAGCAGTACTTC. Translated, it gives CASSGGQDVDEQYF. The rearrangement links TRBV5-5 to TRBJ2-7; the D gene could be TRBD1 or TRBD2 (8 bases each). CDR3 length equals 14 residues. CDR1 and CDR2 (germline): SGHKS, YYEKEE (reference sequence).

This chain joins TRBV30 and TRBJ1-1, with 9 bases aligning to TRBD1. This CDR3 is built from 15 residues. V lost 2 bases and J lost 6; bases outside the gene matches: 10. Germline values: CDR1 GTSNPN, CDR2 SVGIG (reference sequence). The CDR3 sequence is CAWSRGTGIMAEAFF. The CDR3 DNA reads as TGTGCCTGGAGTCGAGGGACAGGGATTATGGCTGAAGCTTTCTTT.

The chain recombines TRBV12-3 or TRBV12-4 with TRBJ1-2, with D possibly matching TRBD1 (6 bases). V shed 4 bases and J shed 8 bases, with 17 bases lying between them. This CDR3 spans 14 amino acids. CDR3 nucleotide sequence: TGTGCCAGCAGTTATACAGGGATTTTGCGGGGCTACACCTTC. Its translation is CASSYTGILRGYTF.

The DNA for the CDR3 is TGTGCCAGCAGCTGGAACAGGGGGCGCGGGGAGACCCAGTACTTC. This gives the protein CASSWNRGRGETQYF. This chain connects TRBV7-2 to TRBJ2-5; 9 bases align to TRBD1. From germline, CDR1 is SGHTA and CDR2 FQGNSA. The CDR3 is 15 amino acids. After removal of 4 bases from V and 5 bases from J, the junction contained 8 bases not matched to a gene.

The chain carries TRBV7-6 and TRBJ1-2; tentative D call: TRBD1 (6 bases). V was shortened by 7 bases and J by 7 bases, with 19 bases between the two germline ends. Germline V gives CDR1 SGHVS, CDR2 FNYEAQ. The CDR3 runs 14 residues. DNA for the CDR3: TGTGCCAGCATGGGCGAACAGGGTGACTCTGGCTACACCTTC. Translated, it gives CASMGEQGDSGYTF.

The V gene is TRBV6-5, the J gene TRBJ1-2; unclear D gene. V was pared by 6 bases and J by 0 bases, with 23 bases between. CDR1 MNHEY and CDR2 SVGAGI come from the germline V gene. This CDR3 has 18 amino acids. The chain's CDR3 is CASRRGFGRNSANYGYTF. CDR3 DNA: TGTGCCAGCAGGAGAGGGTTTGGCAGAAACTCAGCTAACTATGGCTACACCTTC.

This clonotype was detected only a few times. J is TRBJ1-2 and V is TRBV30; D ambiguous. V lost 4 bases, J lost 0 bases, and 6 bases lay in between. Germline CDR1 is GTSNPN and CDR2 is SVGIG (reference sequence). The CDR3 spans 12 residues. The CDR3 here is CAWTRPNYGYTF. Written as DNA, the CDR3 is TGTGCCTGGACACGACCTAACTATGGCTACACCTTC. The full variable domain, its missing parts supplied by reference TRBV30 and TRBJ1-2, is SQTIHQWPATLVQPVGSPLSLECTVEGTSNPNLYWYRQAAGRGLQLLFYSVGIGQISSEVPQNLSASRPQDRQFILSSKKLLLSDSGFYLCAWTRPNYGYTFGSGTRLTVV.

The rearrangement joins TRBV20-1 to TRBJ1-2; 9 nucleotides agree with TRBD1. The CDR3 sequence is 16 residues long. The junction had 7 bases not matched to a gene; V was cut back by 0 bases and J by 2 bases. The germline V gene has CDR1 DFQATT and CDR2 SNEGSKA (reference sequence). The CDR3 region is CSARERNRGLNYGYTF. The CDR3 bases are TGCAGTGCTAGAGAGAGGAACAGGGGGCTCAACTATGGCTACACCTTC.

The chain recombines TRBV27 with TRBJ2-7, with 8 positions matching TRBD1. There are 16 residues in the CDR3. Germline V CDR1 and CDR2: MNHEY, SMNVEV (reference sequence). The trim removed 5 bases at V and 6 bases at J, leaving 15 bases unmatched. The DNA of the CDR3 is TGTGCCAGCAGTCAATGGGCAGAGACAGGGGAGAGCGAGCAGTACTTC. Its translation: CASSQWAETGESEQYF.

The chain combines TRBV5-6 with TRBJ1-1, with D hard to call. Trimming pared 0 bases from V and 1 base from J, leaving 10 bases between. Germline values: CDR1 SGHDT, CDR2 YYEEEE. The CDR3 runs 15 residues. DNA for the CDR3: TGTGCCAGCAGCTTGGGGCCATCGGCGAACACTGAAGCTTTCTTT. Its protein product is CASSLGPSANTEAFF.

CDR3 in amino acids: CASTPSTDTQYF. For the CDR3, the DNA is TGTGCCAGCACCCCTAGCACAGATACGCAGTATTTT. V is TRBV7-2 and J is TRBJ2-3; D not resolved. CDR1 is SGHTA and CDR2 is FQGNSA in the germline V gene. The germline V and J ends were trimmed by 7 bases and 0 bases, with 5 bases remaining between them. The CDR3 covers 12 residues.

This clonotype was observed a few times. The rearrangement uses TRBV30 and TRBJ2-7; the match to TRBD2 covers 9 bases. The junction had 2 bases not matched to a gene; V was cut back by 0 bases and J by 2 bases. This CDR3 spans 14 amino acids. Germline loops: CDR1 GTSNPN, CDR2 SVGIG (reference sequence). CDR3 loop: CAWSVAGGAYEQYF. CDR3 coding DNA: TGTGCCTGGAGTGTAGCGGGGGGTGCCTACGAGCAGTACTTC.

V gene TRBV6-1 combines with J gene TRBJ1-1; D is unclear. The germline V and J ends were trimmed by 0 bases and 1 base, with 6 bases remaining between them. There are 14 residues in the CDR3. Germline lookup yields CDR1 MNHNS and CDR2 SASEGT. CDR3: CASSEAITNTEAFF. The CDR3 DNA sequence: TGTGCCAGCAGTGAAGCGATTACGAACACTGAAGCTTTCTTT.